One sample yielded the 10 T cell receptor beta chains listed below, sequenced in a study of blood T cell repertoires in COVID-19 (dated by TCRdb to about 2020). The library came from the immunoSEQ multiplex PCR assay. TCRdb obtained this table from immuneACCESS and retained in-frame rearrangements with V and J assigned. These tables miss some clones; where compared with another copy, unresolved V genes account for less than half of the shortfall, and the remainder is unexplained. For this sample the table gives a few hundred thousand clones, of which about 85% were detected only once. The top ten constitute approximately 19% of the sample. The sample consisted of PBMCs or T cells enriched from blood (not recorded which). These TCRs come from a man aged 40-50 years who had recovered from COVID-19.

This chain uses TRBV5-4 with TRBJ2-6; 7 bases match TRBD1. This CDR3 contains 15 residues. V was clipped by 3 bases and J by 3 bases; unmatched bases: 3. Germline assignment: CDR1 SGHNT and CDR2 YYREEE (reference sequence). This CDR3 reads CASSSGQIGANVLTF. The CDR3 DNA reads TGTGCCAGCAGCTCGGGACAGATTGGGGCCAACGTCCTGACTTTC.

The genes are TRBV15 and TRBJ1-6; D is unresolved. CDR3 length equals 16 residues. Germline V CDR1 and CDR2: LNHNV, YYDKDF (reference sequence). V was trimmed by 0 bases and J by 5 bases, leaving 11 bases between them. The CDR3 region is CATSRDLAGNNSPLHF. The CDR3, as DNA: TGTGCCACCAGCAGAGATCTCGCGGGGAATAATTCACCCCTCCACTTT.

This clone was observed a few times. This chain connects TRBV7-6 to TRBJ2-7; weak D call: TRBD1 (6 bases). Per germline, CDR1 SGHVS and CDR2 FNYEAQ. The CDR3 is 14 residues long. V lost 4 bases and J lost 5, with 15 bases in between. CDR3 sequence: CASSSRGFGHEQYF. The CDR3 coding sequence is TGTGCCAGCAGCTCAAGGGGGTTTGGGCACGAGCAGTACTTC.

This rearrangement joins TRBV28 to TRBJ2-1; 7 positions match TRBD2. Trimming cost V 1 base and J 9 bases; bases outside gene matches: 9. The CDR3 contains 15 residues. Germline V gives CDR1 MDHEN, CDR2 SYDVKM. CDR3: CASSLFLGGEGEQFF. The CDR3 bases are TGTGCCAGCAGTTTATTTCTGGGGGGGGAAGGTGAGCAGTTCTTC. The full variable domain, rest sourced from reference TRBV28 and TRBJ2-1, is DVKVTQSSRYLVKRTGEKVFLECVQDMDHENMFWYRQDPGLGLRLIYFSYDVKMKEKGDIPEGYSVSREKKERFSLILESASTNQTSMYLCASSLFLGGEGEQFFGPGTRLTVL.

This clone was observed a single time. The chain combines TRBV18 with TRBJ2-4; a possible D gene is TRBD1 (5 bases). Per the germline V gene, CDR1 is KGHSH and CDR2 is LQKENI. The CDR3 runs 19 residues. V lost 3 bases and J 2 bases, leaving 23 bases between the germline ends. The CDR3 bases are TGTGCCAGCTCACCCCGACAGATCCGAACACCTCAAACCAAAAACATTCAGTACTTC. Translation: CASSPRQIRTPQTKNIQYF.

The gene calls are TRBV9 and TRBJ2-1, with D unclear. The CDR3 is 13 residues long. Trimming pared 4 bases from V and 0 bases from J, leaving 5 bases between. Per the germline V gene, CDR1 is SGDLS and CDR2 is YYNGEE. The CDR3: CASSQDSYNEQFF. DNA for the CDR3: TGTGCCAGCAGCCAGGACTCCTACAATGAGCAGTTCTTC.

CDR3 coding DNA: TGTGCCAGCAGTTTATCGGCGGCAACATTGGGAAACACCATATATTTT. Translating gives CASSLSAATLGNTIYF. The chain is built from TRBV27 and TRBJ1-3; D unresolved. The CDR3 runs 16 residues. V lost 0 bases to trimming and J lost 4 bases, with 13 bases between them. Germline CDR1 MNHEY, CDR2 SMNVEV (reference sequence).

The CDR3, as DNA: TGTGCCAGCAGTTACGGGACAGCACTAGCCAAAAACATTCAGTACTTC. Protein sequence: CASSYGTALAKNIQYF. The V call is TRBV6-5, the J call TRBJ2-4, with 7 nucleotides matching TRBD1. The V gene's germline CDR1 is MNHEY and CDR2 SVGAGI. With V trimmed by 2 bases and J by 0 bases, 4 bases remained unmatched. This CDR3 is 16 amino acids long.

V and J are TRBV11-2 and TRBJ1-1, with 7 bases matching TRBD1. There are 14 residues in the CDR3. J was trimmed by 4 bases and V by 5 bases; bases with no gene match: 7. The germline CDR1 and CDR2 sequences are SGHAT and FQNNGV. The CDR3 nucleotides read TGTGCCAGCAGCCCTCTGACAGGGTTCACTGAAGCTTTCTTT. Amino acid sequence: CASSPLTGFTEAFF.

This clone was observed a single time. This chain uses TRBV7-9 with TRBJ1-6; D might be TRBD1 (5 bases). CDR1 and CDR2 (germline): SEHNR, FQNEAQ (reference sequence). The CDR3 runs 15 residues. Trimming pared 5 bases from V and 6 bases from J, leaving 14 bases between. The CDR3 nucleotides read TGTGCCAGCAGCCCCGACCAGGGTACTAATTCACCCCTCCACTTT. This sequence encodes CASSPDQGTNSPLHF.